Here is one T cell receptor (beta chain) with its context. Its antigen is unknown. The data were obtained in a study of cytomegalovirus exposure and HLA in healthy donors. There are 14 residues in the CDR3. Between the trimmed V and J ends, which lost 3 bases and 1 base, there was a span of 9 bases. The germline CDR1 and CDR2 sequences are SGHRS and YFSETQ. General study results and limits: In vitro, three CMV-associated chains proved specific for CMV antigens. Cytomegalovirus association was assigned to about 180 TCR beta chains.

Profiling relied on immunoSEQ multiplex PCR, and the TCRdb table lists in-frame clones only, not all of them. Of fewer than 95,000 clones in the sample, less than 95% were seen once. The gene calls are TRBV5-1 and TRBJ2-3; D remains ambiguous. This receptor was identified in a woman under 30 in good health and CMV-seronegative. Sequencing input: PBMCs. CDR3 residues: CASSSERGTDTQYF. The DNA of the CDR3 is TGCGCCAGCAGCTCGGAACGGGGCACAGATACGCAGTATTTT. The full variable domain, completed using reference TRBV5-1 and TRBJ2-3, is KAGVTQTPRYLIKTRGQQVTLSCSPISGHRSVSWYQQTPGQGLQFLFEYFSETQRNKGNFPGRFSGRQFSNSRSEMNVSTLELGDSALYLCASSSERGTDTQYFGPGTRLTVL.